The rows below give T cell receptor beta chains drawn from one sample of a study of T cells after yellow fever vaccination. MiXCR, applied by TCRdb to the 5' RACE reads, yields one record per CDR3 protein. The sample yields a few hundred thousand distinct CDR3 sequences, approximately 8% seen once. Source: PBMCs, taken about 49 days after the first yellow fever vaccination. The receptors stem from a young man who received the YFV17D yellow fever vaccine. Each CDR3 is given with its conserved first and last residue. D genes are given only for firm matches. The size of a clone is reported for some rows only, either as once, few or many, or as a class for expanded clones.

v_call	d_call	j_call	clone_size	cdr3_aa	cdr3_nt
TRBV7-3	-	TRBJ2-1	-	CASSLVGNNEQFF	TGTGCCAGCAGCTTGGTCGGAAACAATGAGCAGTTCTTC
TRBV11-1	TRBD1	TRBJ2-7	-	CASSPPGQGILFTYEQYF	TGTGCCAGCAGCCCGCCGGGACAGGGCATACTTTTCACCTACGAGCAGTACTTC
TRBV7-2	-	TRBJ1-5	few	CASSIQTDSNQPQHF	TGTGCCAGCAGCATCCAGACGGATAGCAATCAGCCCCAGCATTTT
TRBV20-1	-	TRBJ2-6	many	CSAPAGANVLTF	TGCAGTGCCCCAGCTGGGGCCAACGTCCTGACTTTC
TRBV20-1	TRBD1	TRBJ1-5	few	CSANRGPPNQPQHF	TGCAGTGCTAACAGGGGGCCCCCCAATCAGCCCCAGCATTTT
TRBV7-2	TRBD2	TRBJ2-5	few	CASSLMAGGWETQYF	TGTGCCAGCAGCCTCATGGCGGGGGGATGGGAGACCCAGTACTTC
TRBV6-2/TRBV6-3	-	TRBJ1-5	-	CASSYSGMNQPQHF	TGTGCCAGCAGTTACTCGGGGATGAATCAGCCCCAGCATTTT
TRBV6-1	-	TRBJ2-5	-	CASLDYQETQYF	TGTGCCAGCCTGGACTATCAAGAGACCCAGTACTTC
TRBV7-3	-	TRBJ1-1	few	CASSLSVRPSNTEAFF	TGTGCCAGCAGCTTAAGTGTAAGACCGTCGAACACTGAAGCTTTCTTT
TRBV5-1	-	TRBJ1-1	many	CASSRDTEAFF	TGCGCCAGCAGCCGGGACACTGAAGCTTTCTTT
TRBV25-1	TRBD1	TRBJ2-2	few	CASSYGDRHTGELFF	TGTGCCAGCAGTTACGGGGACAGGCACACCGGGGAGCTGTTTTTT
TRBV5-1	TRBD1	TRBJ2-1	-	CASSLAGQGAVNEQFF	TGCGCCAGCAGCTTGGCAGGACAGGGGGCTGTCAATGAGCAGTTCTTC
TRBV5-1	-	TRBJ2-7	-	CASSLATMYEQYF	TGCGCCAGCAGCTTGGCGACAATGTACGAGCAGTACTTC
TRBV29-1	-	TRBJ2-3	few	CSVELERRRDF	TGCAGCGTTGAGTTAGAGCGCAGGCGGGATTTT
TRBV5-1	TRBD1	TRBJ2-6	-	CASSNGQGGTGANVLTF	TGCGCCAGCAGCAATGGACAGGGGGGGACTGGGGCCAACGTCCTGACTTTC
TRBV11-2	-	TRBJ1-5	-	CASSLDGRMYSNQPQHF	TGTGCCAGCAGCTTAGACGGCAGAATGTATAGCAATCAGCCCCAGCATTTT
TRBV7-2	TRBD1	TRBJ1-2	-	CASSVGTGRGYTF	TGTGCCAGCAGCGTCGGGACAGGACGGGGCTACACCTTC
TRBV4-3	-	TRBJ2-7	few	CASSPLTGDYEQYF	TGCGCCAGCAGCCCACTTACGGGGGACTACGAGCAGTACTTC
TRBV5-1	-	TRBJ2-3	many	CASSLTDLDTQYF	TGCGCCAGCAGCTTGACTGATTTGGATACGCAGTATTTT
TRBV3-1	-	TRBJ2-3	many	CASSPRGTSTDTQYF	TGTGCCAGCAGCCCAAGGGGGACTAGCACAGATACGCAGTATTTT